This T cell receptor (beta chain) derives from a study of CD8 T cells in Susac syndrome. About 0.45 to 1 ug RNA was reverse transcribed with random hexamers. The amplification used immunoSEQ multiplex PCR on TCR beta CDR3; it spanned 54 Vbeta and 13 Jbeta. One entry per CDR3 protein, called by TCRdb with MiXCR from the immunoSEQ multiplex PCR reads. Of 100,000 to 150,000 distinct CDR3 sequences in the sample, over 85% were seen once. Germline-derived CDR1 and CDR2 are KGHSH and LQKENI. The CDR3 loop spans 16 amino acids. V lost 3 bases and J lost 1, with 13 bases in between. Blood CD8+ and CD4+ T cells underwent high-throughput TCR beta sequencing.

The chain joins TRBV18 to TRBJ2-4; possibly TRBD1 for D (5 bases). The source material was CD8+ T cells from PBMCs. The clonotype originates from a human donor with multiple sclerosis. The CDR3 region has the DNA TGTGCCAGCTCACCGGACACCCAGGGTGCCAAAAACATTCAGTACTTC. Residues: CASSPDTQGAKNIQYF.